These 28 T cell receptor beta chains came from one sample sequenced in a study of blood T cells in healthy people across ages. A second PCR, run for about 7 to 11 cycles, used a sample-barcoded 5' primer plus a J-beta primer mix. Using its own MiXCR run on the 5' RACE reads, TCRdb lists one record per CDR3 protein. This table has over 1,500,000 distinct CDR3 sequences, roughly 43% appearing once. Sequences were obtained from blood. The receptor set was obtained from a human donor in good health.

This CDR3 reads CASSPRGQSHEQYF. DNA for the CDR3: TGTGCCAGCAGCCCCCGAGGGCAGTCCCACGAGCAGTACTTC. The chain is built from TRBV9 and TRBJ2-4; a weak D match, TRBD2 (5 bases). TRBJ2-7 explains the end of the DNA better; the J call may be wrong. This CDR3 contains 14 residues. CDR1 and CDR2 (germline): SGDLS, YYNGEE.

This clonotype was seen a few times. This sequence joins TRBV7-2 and TRBJ2-7; 10 bases align to TRBD2. Germline V gene lookup returns CDR1 SGHTA and CDR2 FQGNSA. V was pared by 3 bases and J by 5 bases, with 7 bases of the junction left unmatched. The CDR3 has 15 residues. The CDR3 is CASSFIAGGGHEQYF. In DNA form, the CDR3 reads TGTGCCAGCAGCTTCATAGCGGGGGGCGGCCACGAGCAGTACTTC.

This clonotype was found a few times. The V and J genes are TRBV19 and TRBJ2-3; D is unresolved. This CDR3 spans 13 amino acids. The V gene lost 1 base and the J gene lost 4 bases, with 6 bases spanning the gap. The germline CDR1 and CDR2 sequences are LNHDA and SQIVND (reference sequence). In DNA form, the CDR3 reads TGTGCCAGTAGTATAGGTAGAGCAGATACGCAGTATTTT. Encoded protein: CASSIGRADTQYF.

This clonotype was observed a few times. The chain is built from TRBV12-3 or TRBV12-4 and TRBJ1-2; 9 nucleotides align to TRBD1. This CDR3 spans 13 amino acids. V dropped 3 bases and J dropped 7; count of bases not matched to a gene: 3. The CDR3 is CASSFGTGFGYTF. CDR3 in DNA: TGTGCCAGCAGTTTCGGGACAGGGTTTGGCTACACCTTC.

The rearrangement links TRBV5-1 to TRBJ1-2; TRBD1 aligns across 8 bases. There are 15 residues in the CDR3. Germline assignment: CDR1 SGHRS and CDR2 YFSETQ. The junction had 9 bases not matched to a gene; V was cut back by 1 base and J by 7 bases. DNA for the CDR3: TGCGCCAGCAGCTTGTTTGGACAGGGTTCCGGTGGCTACACCTTC. Translated, it gives CASSLFGQGSGGYTF.

The chain has TRBV4-1 and TRBJ2-5, with a weak D call TRBD1 (6 bases). The CDR3 runs to 17 residues. Germline-derived CDR1 and CDR2 are MGHRA and YSYEKL. Trimming took off 3 bases at V and 2 bases at J, with 19 bases between the two ends. Written as DNA, the CDR3 is TGCGCCAGCAGCCATGTCTTAGGGGGTCGTGGGCAAGAGACCCAGTACTTC. It encodes CASSHVLGGRGQETQYF.

The chain carries TRBV3-1 and TRBJ2-7; D possibly uses TRBD1 or TRBD2 (5 bases each). The CDR3 has 14 residues. The germline V gene has CDR1 LGHDT and CDR2 YNNKEL (reference sequence). V was trimmed by 0 bases and J by 6 bases, leaving 12 bases between them. The CDR3 DNA sequence: TGTGCCAGCAGCCAAGAGGGGGACCCACGCGAGCAGTACTTC. It yields the protein CASSQEGDPREQYF.

The rearrangement uses TRBV29-1 and TRBJ1-1; no clear D. Trimming removed 7 bases from V and 5 bases from J, with 14 bases in between. CDR3 length: 12 amino acids. Germline assignment: CDR1 SQVTM and CDR2 ANQGSEA. The DNA for the CDR3 is TGCAGCGCCGATGGACGTGTAACTGAAGCTTTCTTT. This gives the protein CSADGRVTEAFF.

The rearrangement uses TRBV9 and TRBJ2-7; D possibly corresponds to TRBD2 (5 bases). The V end was cut by 3 bases, the J end by 1 base, with 11 bases between. Germline loops: CDR1 SGDLS, CDR2 YYNGEE. The CDR3 length is 14 residues. CDR3: CASSAYTGSYEQYF. CDR3 sequence (DNA): TGTGCCAGCAGCGCCTATACGGGATCCTACGAGCAGTACTTC.

The chain couples TRBV6-9 to TRBJ2-3, with 7 nucleotides matching TRBD1. The germline CDR1 and CDR2 sequences are MNHGY and SVAAGI. The V segment lost 9 bases and the J segment 2 bases; nucleotides outside the gene matches: 23. The CDR3 loop spans 19 amino acids. Here the CDR3 reads CARTRNPLPQGPSTDTQYF. In DNA, the CDR3 is TGTGCCAGAACCAGAAACCCCCTTCCACAGGGGCCTTCCACAGATACGCAGTATTTT.

The chain employs TRBV15 and TRBJ2-3; D might be TRBD1 (5 bases). Trimming pared 1 base from V and 11 bases from J, leaving 10 bases between. This CDR3 region has 12 residues. Germline CDR1 reads LNHNV; CDR2 reads YYDKDF (reference sequence). CDR3 sequence reads: CATSRGQFEQYF. The CDR3 bases are TGTGCCACCAGCAGAGGACAGTTTGAGCAGTATTTT.

This clonotype was seen only a few times. The rearrangement joins TRBV18 to TRBJ2-4, with 10 bases identical to TRBD1. The CDR3 loop spans 14 amino acids. Germline CDR1 reads KGHSH; CDR2 reads LQKENI. V gave up 2 bases and J gave up 13 bases; unmatched junction bases: 8. CDR3 sequence: CASSPRQGAAGQYF. In DNA form, the CDR3 reads TGTGCCAGCTCACCAAGACAGGGGGCCGCGGGGCAGTACTTC. Using reference TRBV18 and TRBJ2-4 for the parts outside the CDR3, the full variable domain is NAGVMQNPRHLVRRRGQEARLRCSPMKGHSHVYWYRQLPEEGLKFMVYLQKENIIDESGMPKERFSAEFPKEGPSILRIQQVVRGDSAAYFCASSPRQGAAGQYFGAGTRLSVL.

The J gene is TRBJ2-7, the V gene TRBV11-2; 7 bases map to TRBD1. The CDR3 has 15 residues. J was trimmed by 4 bases and V by 5 bases; bases with no gene match: 11. Per the germline V gene, CDR1 is SGHAT and CDR2 is FQNNGV. The CDR3 here is CASSPAAGTVYEQYF. The CDR3 DNA is TGTGCCAGCAGCCCCGCGGCCGGGACAGTTTACGAGCAGTACTTC.

The V and J genes are TRBV6-5 and TRBJ1-2, with D perhaps matching TRBD1 (6 bases). CDR1 and CDR2 from the germline V gene are MNHEY and SVGAGI. V was trimmed by 5 bases and J by 6 bases, leaving 19 bases between them. CDR3 length: 15 amino acids. CDR3 in DNA: TGTGCCAGCAGTCCCCCAACAGGGATATGGGATGGCTACACCTTC. Protein product: CASSPPTGIWDGYTF.

This chain joins TRBV10-3 and TRBJ1-2; tentatively, D is TRBD1 (5 bases). Per germline, CDR1 ENHRY and CDR2 SYGVKD. The V gene lost 7 bases and the J gene lost 5 bases, with 14 bases spanning the gap. The length of the CDR3 is 13 residues. As DNA, the CDR3 is TGTGCCATCACCCTGACAGAAACTTATGGCTACACCTTC. It is translated as CAITLTETYGYTF.

This chain connects TRBV20-1 to TRBJ1-5, with 8 bases matching TRBD1. CDR3 size: 15 residues. Germline trimming cut 1 base from V and 2 bases from J; bases unmatched to any gene: 4. Germline assignment: CDR1 DFQATT and CDR2 SNEGSKA (reference sequence). CDR3 DNA: TGCAGTGCTAGAGTCCTGACAGGGGGCAATCAGCCCCAGCATTTT. Encoded protein: CSARVLTGGNQPQHF.

This rearrangement joins TRBV6-5 to TRBJ1-1; tentative D call: TRBD1 (5 bases). The CDR3 totals 15 residues. Germline V lookup: CDR1 MNHEY, CDR2 SVGAGI. V was cut by 2 bases and J by 4 bases, with 14 bases left in between. The CDR3 nucleotides are TGTGCCAGCAGTTACGACGCGGGGCTTACCACTGAAGCTTTCTTT. Amino acid sequence: CASSYDAGLTTEAFF.

The table lists this clonotype with many counts. The V call is TRBV6-5, the J call TRBJ2-7, with D uncertain. Trimming removed 0 bases at V and 0 bases at J, with 6 bases between. Looked up from germline, CDR1 is MNHEY and CDR2 is SVGAGI. There are 14 residues in the CDR3. The CDR3 DNA follows: TGTGCCAGCAGTTACTCAGGTCCCTCCTACGAGCAGTACTTC. Translation: CASSYSGPSYEQYF.

This chain links TRBV4-3 with TRBJ1-2, with D hard to call. V gave up 0 bases and J gave up 7 bases, with 18 bases separating them. The germline V gene encodes CDR1 LGHNA and CDR2 YSLEER. The CDR3 sequence is 16 residues long. In DNA form, the CDR3 reads TGCGCCAGCAGCCAAGAAGGCAGGCCGCAGCATGGTGGCTACACCTTC. This sequence encodes CASSQEGRPQHGGYTF.

The chain carries TRBV5-1 and TRBJ2-7; 10 bases line up with TRBD2. Germline lookup yields CDR1 SGHRS and CDR2 YFSETQ. Losses at the gene ends were 4 bases for V and 2 bases for J; bases not matched to a gene: 6. The CDR3 has 15 amino acids. The CDR3 spells CASSVRTSGAYEQYF. DNA of the CDR3: TGCGCCAGCAGCGTACGGACTAGCGGAGCCTACGAGCAGTACTTC.

V usage is TRBV29-1 and J usage is TRBJ1-4; 7 bases fit TRBD1. V lost 7 bases, J lost 0 bases, and 5 bases stayed unmatched. CDR1 is SQVTM, CDR2 ANQGSEA, per germline. This CDR3 region has 14 residues. DNA of the CDR3: TGCAGCGCTGGGGACAGTTCAACTAATGAAAAACTGTTTTTT. It is translated as CSAGDSSTNEKLFF. Full variable domain (rest looked up from reference TRBV29-1 and TRBJ1-4): SAVISQKPSRDICQRGTSLTIQCQVDSQVTMMFWYRQQPGQSLTLIATANQGSEATYESGFVIDKFPISRPNLTFSTLTVSNMSPEDSSIYLCSAGDSSTNEKLFFGSGTQLSVL.

As concerns this clonotype: The junction differs from germline at one of its ends, possibly a read error. The V and J genes are TRBV5-1 and TRBJ2-1, with 8 nucleotides matching TRBD1. The CDR3 has 14 residues. Germline assignment: CDR1 SGHRS and CDR2 YFSETQ. CDR3 coding DNA: TGCGCCGGCAGCTTGGACAGGGCGTACAATGAGCAGTTCTTC. It yields the protein CAGSLDRAYNEQFF.

The rearrangement joins TRBV5-1 to TRBJ2-2; D unresolved. The length of the CDR3 is 12 residues. In germline, CDR1 is SGHRS, CDR2 YFSETQ. V gave up 7 bases and J gave up 7 bases, with 11 bases separating them. For the CDR3, the DNA is TGCGCCAGCTTTGGAAGGAGCGGGGAGCTGTTTTTT. As protein: CASFGRSGELFF.

In its sample, this clonotype was seen a few times. The chain uses TRBV7-2 and TRBJ2-5; D might be TRBD1 (5 bases). The CDR3 extends over 14 amino acids. The germline gives CDR1 SGHTA, CDR2 FQGNSA. V dropped 5 bases and J dropped 5 bases, with 15 bases sitting between them. CDR3 residues: CASSQGASRETQYF. Here the CDR3 DNA reads TGTGCCAGCAGCCAAGGGGCCAGCAGGGAGACCCAGTACTTC.

The sample holds a few counts of this clonotype. The gene calls are TRBV7-9 and TRBJ2-2; D perhaps matches TRBD2 (5 bases). Germline-derived CDR1 and CDR2 are SEHNR and FQNEAQ (reference sequence). The CDR3 has 11 residues. Trimming took 8 bases from V and 13 from J, leaving 14 bases between them. The CDR3 region has the DNA TGTGCCAGCGGAGGCGACGGGCCGCTGTTTTTT. Protein: CASGGDGPLFF.

This rearrangement joins TRBV6-1 to TRBJ2-7; 11 nucleotides agree with TRBD2. With V trimmed by 10 bases and J by 4 bases, 18 bases remained unmatched. There are 17 residues in the CDR3. Germline CDR1 MNHNS, CDR2 SASEGT. CDR3 amino acids: CANSRGGASGGRYEQYF. The DNA of the CDR3 is TGTGCCAACAGCCGCGGCGGGGCTAGCGGGGGGAGATACGAGCAGTACTTC.

V and J are TRBV20-1 and TRBJ2-1, with 8 bases that match TRBD1. Trimming removed 6 bases from V and 1 base from J; junction bases left unmatched: 11. The CDR3 spans 16 residues. Germline CDR1 is DFQATT and CDR2 is SNEGSKA (reference sequence). DNA of the CDR3: TGCAGTGCCGAGTCCACCCAGGGGGCATCCTACAATGAGCAGTTCTTC. This translates into CSAESTQGASYNEQFF.

This clonotype was counted between two and nine times. The chain couples TRBV12-3 or TRBV12-4 to TRBJ1-1; D ambiguous. The CDR3 is made up of 12 amino acids. V was cut by 3 bases and J by 6 bases, with 8 bases left in between. CDR3 sequence reads: CASSLIQAEAFF. CDR3 sequence (DNA): TGTGCCAGCAGTTTGATCCAGGCTGAAGCTTTCTTT.